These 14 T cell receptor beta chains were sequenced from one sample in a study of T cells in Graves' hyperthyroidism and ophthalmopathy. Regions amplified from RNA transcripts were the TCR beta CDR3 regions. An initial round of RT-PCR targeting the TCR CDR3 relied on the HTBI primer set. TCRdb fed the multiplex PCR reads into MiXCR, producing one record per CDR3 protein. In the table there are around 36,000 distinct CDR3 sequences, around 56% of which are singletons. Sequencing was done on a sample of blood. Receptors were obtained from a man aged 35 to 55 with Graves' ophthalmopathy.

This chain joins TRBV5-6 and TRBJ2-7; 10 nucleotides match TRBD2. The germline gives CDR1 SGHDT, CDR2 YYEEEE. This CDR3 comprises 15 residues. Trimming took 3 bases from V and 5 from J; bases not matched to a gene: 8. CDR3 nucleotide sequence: TGTGCCAGCAGCTCTGGACGGCTAGCGGGAGACGAGCAGTACTTC. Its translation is CASSSGRLAGDEQYF.

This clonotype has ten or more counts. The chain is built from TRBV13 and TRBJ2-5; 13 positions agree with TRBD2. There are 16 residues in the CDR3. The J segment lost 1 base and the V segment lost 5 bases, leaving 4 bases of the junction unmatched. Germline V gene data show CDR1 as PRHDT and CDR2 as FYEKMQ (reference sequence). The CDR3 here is CASSPGTSGAQETQYF. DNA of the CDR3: TGTGCCAGCAGCCCGGGGACTAGCGGGGCCCAAGAGACCCAGTACTTC.

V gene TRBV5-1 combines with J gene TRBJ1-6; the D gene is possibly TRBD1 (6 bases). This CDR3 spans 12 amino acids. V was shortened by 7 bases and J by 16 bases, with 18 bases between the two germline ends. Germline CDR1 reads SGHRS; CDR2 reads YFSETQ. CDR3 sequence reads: CASGGASPQLHF. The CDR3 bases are TGCGCCAGCGGGGGGGCGTCTCCCCAGCTCCACTTT.

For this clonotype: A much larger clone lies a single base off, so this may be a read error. CDR3 protein: CAAPGLANEEPDMQYF. As DNA, the CDR3 is TGTGCCGCCCCGGGACTAGCAAACGAAGAACCAGATATGCAGTATTTT. The rearrangement links TRBV27 to TRBJ2-3, with 9 bases identical to TRBD2. The CDR3 spans 16 residues. The germline gives CDR1 MNHEY, CDR2 SMNVEV (reference sequence).

The CDR3 loop is CSATDGGGGEETQYF. The DNA for the CDR3 is TGCAGTGCCACGGATGGGGGAGGGGGAGAAGAGACCCAGTACTTC. The chain combines TRBV20-1 with TRBJ2-5; possible D gene TRBD2, 7 bases. V dropped 6 bases and J dropped 3 bases, with 20 bases sitting between them. This CDR3 has 15 amino acids. In germline, CDR1 is DFQATT, CDR2 SNEGSKA (reference sequence).

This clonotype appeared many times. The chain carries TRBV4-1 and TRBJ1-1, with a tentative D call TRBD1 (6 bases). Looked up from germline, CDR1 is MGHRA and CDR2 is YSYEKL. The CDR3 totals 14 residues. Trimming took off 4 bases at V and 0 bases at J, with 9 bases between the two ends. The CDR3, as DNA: TGCGCCAGCAGCCCTCGGACAGTGAACACTGAAGCTTTCTTT. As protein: CASSPRTVNTEAFF.

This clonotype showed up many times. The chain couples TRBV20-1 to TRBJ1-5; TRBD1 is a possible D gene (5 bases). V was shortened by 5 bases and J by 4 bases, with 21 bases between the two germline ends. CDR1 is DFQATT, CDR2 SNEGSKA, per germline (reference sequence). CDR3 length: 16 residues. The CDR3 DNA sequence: TGCAGTGCTTTCCCGAACCTCCGACAGTCGAATCAGCCCCAGCATTTT. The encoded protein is CSAFPNLRQSNQPQHF.

In DNA form, the CDR3 reads TGTGCCAGCAGCCTAAGGGGTAGCGGGGGGGCCAAAAACATTCAGTACTTC. This codes for CASSLRGSGGAKNIQYF. The genes are TRBV5-5 and TRBJ2-4; 10 bases are a match to TRBD2. With 4 bases clipped from V and 1 base from J, the junction kept 8 bases outside the gene matches. The germline V gene encodes CDR1 SGHKS and CDR2 YYEKEE (reference sequence). The CDR3 length is 17 residues.

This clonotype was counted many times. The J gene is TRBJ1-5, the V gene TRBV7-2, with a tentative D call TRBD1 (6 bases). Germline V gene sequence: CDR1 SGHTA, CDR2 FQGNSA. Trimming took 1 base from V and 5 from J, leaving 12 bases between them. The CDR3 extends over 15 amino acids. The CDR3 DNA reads TGTGCCAGCAGCTTAGGTCTGGGGGCGGATCAGCCCCAGCATTTT. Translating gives CASSLGLGADQPQHF.

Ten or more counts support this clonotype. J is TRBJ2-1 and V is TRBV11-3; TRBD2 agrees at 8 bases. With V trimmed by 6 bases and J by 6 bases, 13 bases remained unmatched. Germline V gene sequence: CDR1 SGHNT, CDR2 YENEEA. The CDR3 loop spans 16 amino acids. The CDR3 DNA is TGTGCCAGCAGTCCCGACCCGGGACTAGTCCCCAATGAGCAGTTCTTC. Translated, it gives CASSPDPGLVPNEQFF.

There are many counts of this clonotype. The CDR3: CASSAGYNEQFF. The DNA of the CDR3 is TGTGCCAGCAGCGCGGGATACAATGAGCAGTTCTTC. V and J are TRBV9 and TRBJ2-1; a possible D gene is TRBD2 (5 bases). Germline-derived CDR1 and CDR2 are SGDLS and YYNGEE. Trimming stripped 3 bases from V and 4 bases from J, with 5 bases between. The CDR3 is 12 residues long.

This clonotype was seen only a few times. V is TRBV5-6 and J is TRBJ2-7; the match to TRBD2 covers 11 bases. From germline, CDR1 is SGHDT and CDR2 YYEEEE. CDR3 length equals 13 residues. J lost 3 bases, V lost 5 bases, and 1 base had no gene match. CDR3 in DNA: TGTGCCAGCAGTACTAGCGGGGGCTACGAGCAGTACTTC. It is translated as CASSTSGGYEQYF.

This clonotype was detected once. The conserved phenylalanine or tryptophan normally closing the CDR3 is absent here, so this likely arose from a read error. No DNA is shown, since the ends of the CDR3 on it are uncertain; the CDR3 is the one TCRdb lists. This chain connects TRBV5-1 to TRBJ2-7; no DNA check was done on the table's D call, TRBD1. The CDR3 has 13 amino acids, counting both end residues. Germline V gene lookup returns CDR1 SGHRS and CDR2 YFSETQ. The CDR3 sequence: CASSGRVGGEQCL.

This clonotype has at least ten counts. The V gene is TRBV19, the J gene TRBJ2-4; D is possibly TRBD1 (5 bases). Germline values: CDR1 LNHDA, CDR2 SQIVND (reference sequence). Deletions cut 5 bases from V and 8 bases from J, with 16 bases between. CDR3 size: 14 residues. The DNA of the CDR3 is TGTGCCAGTAGTTTCTTAAGGGGTCCCGACATTCAGTACTTC. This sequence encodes CASSFLRGPDIQYF.